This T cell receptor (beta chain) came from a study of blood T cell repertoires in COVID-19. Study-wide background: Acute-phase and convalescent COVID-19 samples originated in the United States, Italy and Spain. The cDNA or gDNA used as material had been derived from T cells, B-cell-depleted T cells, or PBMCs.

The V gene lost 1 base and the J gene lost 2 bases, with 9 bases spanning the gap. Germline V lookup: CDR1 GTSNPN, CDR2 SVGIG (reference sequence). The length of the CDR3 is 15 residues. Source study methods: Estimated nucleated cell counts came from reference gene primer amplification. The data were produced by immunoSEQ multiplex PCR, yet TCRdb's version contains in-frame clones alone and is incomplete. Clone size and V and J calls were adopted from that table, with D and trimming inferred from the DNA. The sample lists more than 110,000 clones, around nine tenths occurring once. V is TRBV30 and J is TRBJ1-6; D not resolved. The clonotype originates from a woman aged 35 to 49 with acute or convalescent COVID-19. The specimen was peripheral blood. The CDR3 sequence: CAWSGGRTYNSPLHF. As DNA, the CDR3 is TGTGCCTGGAGTGGAGGTAGGACCTATAATTCACCCCTCCACTTT.